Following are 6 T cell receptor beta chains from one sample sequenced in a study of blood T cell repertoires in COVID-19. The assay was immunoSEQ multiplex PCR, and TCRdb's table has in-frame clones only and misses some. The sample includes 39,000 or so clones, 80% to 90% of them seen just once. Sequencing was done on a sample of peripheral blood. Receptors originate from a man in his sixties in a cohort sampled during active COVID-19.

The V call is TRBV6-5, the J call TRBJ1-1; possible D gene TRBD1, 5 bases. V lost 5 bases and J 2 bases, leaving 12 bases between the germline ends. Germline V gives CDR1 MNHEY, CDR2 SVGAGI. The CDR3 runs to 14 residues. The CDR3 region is CASSPGGGNTEAFF. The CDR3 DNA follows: TGTGCCAGCAGTCCCGGGGGGGGAAACACTGAAGCTTTCTTT.

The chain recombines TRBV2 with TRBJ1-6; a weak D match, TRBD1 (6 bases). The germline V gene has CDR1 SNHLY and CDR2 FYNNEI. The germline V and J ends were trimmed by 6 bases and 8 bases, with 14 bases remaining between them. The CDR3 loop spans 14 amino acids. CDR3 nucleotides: TGTGCCAGCAGGGGGCAGGGGAAGGATTCACCCCTCCACTTT. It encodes CASRGQGKDSPLHF.

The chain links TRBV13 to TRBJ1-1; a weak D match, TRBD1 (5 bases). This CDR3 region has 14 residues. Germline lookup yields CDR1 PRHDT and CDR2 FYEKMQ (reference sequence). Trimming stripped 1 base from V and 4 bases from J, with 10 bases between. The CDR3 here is CASSLVGGSTEAFF. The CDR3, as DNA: TGTGCCAGCAGCTTAGTCGGGGGGTCCACTGAAGCTTTCTTT.

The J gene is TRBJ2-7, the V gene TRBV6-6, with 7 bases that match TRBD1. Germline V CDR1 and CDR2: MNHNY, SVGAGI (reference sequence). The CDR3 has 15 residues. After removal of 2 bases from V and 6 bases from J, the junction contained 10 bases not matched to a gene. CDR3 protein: CASSYPTRQGSEQYF. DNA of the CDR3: TGTGCCAGCAGTTACCCTACAAGACAGGGTTCCGAGCAGTACTTC.

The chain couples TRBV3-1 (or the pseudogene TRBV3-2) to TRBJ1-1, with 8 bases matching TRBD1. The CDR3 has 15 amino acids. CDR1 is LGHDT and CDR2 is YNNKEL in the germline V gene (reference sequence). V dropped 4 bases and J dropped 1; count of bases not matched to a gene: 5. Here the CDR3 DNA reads TGTGCCAGCAGCCCGACAGGGGTCGAGAACACTGAAGCTTTCTTT. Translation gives CASSPTGVENTEAFF.

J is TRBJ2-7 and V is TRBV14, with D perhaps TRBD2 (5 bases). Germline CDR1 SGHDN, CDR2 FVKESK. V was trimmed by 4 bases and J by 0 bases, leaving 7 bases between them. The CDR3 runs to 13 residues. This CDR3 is CASSLRVSYEQYF. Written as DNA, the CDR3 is TGTGCCAGCAGCCTGAGGGTCTCCTACGAGCAGTACTTC.